A single sample gave rise to the 11 T cell receptor beta chains below, sequenced in a study of CD8 T cells in ankylosing spondylitis. Study-wide points: Ankylosing spondylitis blood appeared to be characterized by a TCR beta motif of eight highly homologous variants.

One entry per CDR3 protein results from TCRdb running MiXCR on the 5' RACE reads. The repertoire holds roughly 370,000 distinct CDR3 sequences, more than 20% seen once, with around 16% in the top ten. These TCRs are of unknown antigen specificity. Sequenced sample: blood, either unsorted or a sorted T cell fraction (not recorded which). These TCRs come from a male donor with ankylosing spondylitis.

This CDR3 is CASSPQGRSVTEAFF. The CDR3 nucleotides read TGTGCCAGCTCACCACAGGGGAGGTCGGTCACTGAAGCTTTCTTT. This chain links TRBV18 with TRBJ1-1; weak D call: TRBD1 (5 bases). The V gene lost 1 base and the J gene lost 4 bases, with 13 bases spanning the gap. Per the germline V gene, CDR1 is KGHSH and CDR2 is LQKENI. The CDR3 sequence is 15 residues long.

This clonotype has ten or more counts. This chain links TRBV2 with TRBJ2-5; TRBD2 matches at 15 bases. The CDR3 runs 16 residues. Germline lookup yields CDR1 SNHLY and CDR2 FYNNEI. Unmatched junction bases numbered 7, after V lost 6 bases and J lost 5 bases. The CDR3: CASRLGLAGGPETQYF. The CDR3, as DNA: TGTGCCAGCAGACTCGGACTAGCGGGAGGGCCGGAGACCCAGTACTTC.

J is TRBJ2-5 and V is TRBV7-9; 9 bases map to TRBD2. CDR1 is SEHNR, CDR2 FQNEAQ, per germline (reference sequence). The CDR3 has 15 residues. The ends lost 2 bases at V and 3 bases at J; junction bases unmatched: 4. CDR3 protein: CASSLFAGGKETQYF. The CDR3 DNA reads as TGTGCCAGCAGCTTATTTGCGGGAGGGAAAGAGACCCAGTACTTC.

The chain joins TRBV13 to TRBJ2-5; TRBD1 aligns across 10 bases. The V and J ends lost 4 bases and 1 base, in that order; junction bases with no gene match: 9. This CDR3 comprises 17 residues. In germline, CDR1 is PRHDT, CDR2 FYEKMQ (reference sequence). The DNA of the CDR3 is TGTGCCAGCAGCTCCCGAACCGGGACAGGGGTCCAAGAGACCCAGTACTTC. Its translation: CASSSRTGTGVQETQYF.

This clonotype has just a few counts. The gene calls are TRBV7-9 and TRBJ1-4; 7 bases line up with TRBD1. This CDR3 is built from 16 residues. Germline CDR1 is SEHNR and CDR2 is FQNEAQ (reference sequence). V lost 5 bases, J lost 5 bases, and 11 bases stayed unmatched. As DNA, the CDR3 is TGTGCCAGCAGCCCGACTTCCGGGACAGCAAATGAAAAACTGTTTTTT. Its translation: CASSPTSGTANEKLFF.

The genes are TRBV5-1 and TRBJ1-4, with 7 bases matching TRBD1. The CDR3 totals 15 residues. CDR1 is SGHRS, CDR2 YFSETQ, per germline. With 4 bases clipped from V and 8 bases from J, the junction kept 11 bases outside the gene matches. The CDR3 reads CASSPAGGGDEKLFF. Written as DNA, the CDR3 is TGCGCCAGCAGCCCCGCGGGAGGGGGCGACGAAAAACTGTTTTTT.

The sample holds a few counts of this clonotype. V is TRBV3-1 and J is TRBJ2-1; D perhaps matches TRBD2 (5 bases). Per germline, CDR1 LGHDT and CDR2 YNNKEL (reference sequence). Trimming took off 4 bases at V and 6 bases at J, with 16 bases between the two ends. The length of the CDR3 is 15 residues. In nucleotides, the CDR3 is TGTGCCAGCAGCCCCGGCAGCGGAGATATCAATGAGCAGTTCTTC. Translation gives CASSPGSGDINEQFF.

In DNA form, the CDR3 reads TGTGCCAGCAGCCCCTTACGGACACGGAATTACGGGATTGGGCAGTTCTTC. Translation: CASSPLRTRNYGIGQFF. The chain combines TRBV13 with TRBJ2-1; the D gene could be TRBD1 or TRBD2 (5 bases each). CDR1 is PRHDT and CDR2 is FYEKMQ in the germline V gene (reference sequence). This CDR3 comprises 17 residues. Trimming shortened V by 5 bases and J by 12 bases, and 29 bases separated the two germline ends.

The rearrangement joins TRBV20-1 to TRBJ1-5; a possible D gene is TRBD1 (5 bases). The CDR3 covers 14 residues. Germline CDR1 DFQATT, CDR2 SNEGSKA (reference sequence). V lost 3 bases, J lost 0 bases, and 9 bases lay in between. Here the CDR3 reads CSASPRDSNQPQHF. CDR3 sequence (DNA): TGCAGTGCTAGTCCCAGGGATAGCAATCAGCCCCAGCATTTT.

The CDR3 here is CSARRQGYEQYF. The CDR3 DNA follows: TGCAGCGCCCGCCGACAGGGCTACGAGCAGTACTTC. V gene TRBV29-1 combines with J gene TRBJ2-7, with TRBD1 identical over 7 bases. This CDR3 region has 12 residues. After removal of 7 bases from V and 3 bases from J, the junction contained 6 bases not matched to a gene. CDR1 is SQVTM, CDR2 ANQGSEA, per germline.

This clonotype appeared a few times. This chain joins TRBV6-2 or TRBV6-3 and TRBJ2-6; D is uncertain. Trimming cost V 5 bases and J 0 bases, with 17 bases left between them. Germline V gives CDR1 MNHEY, CDR2 SVGEGT. The CDR3 length is 18 residues. CDR3 residues: CASSDPPPSSSGANVLTF. The DNA of the CDR3 is TGTGCCAGCAGTGACCCGCCCCCCTCCAGCTCTGGGGCCAACGTCCTGACTTTC.